A selection of T cell receptor beta chains follows, all from one sample in a study of blood T cells in healthy people across ages. Via MiXCR, TCRdb re-called the 5' RACE reads, giving one row per CDR3 protein. This table has about 380,000 distinct CDR3 sequences, 45% to 65% appearing once. The sequenced sample was blood. The receptors derive from a man aged 55 to 70 in good health. Both conserved end residues are part of each CDR3. Fields, in order: V gene, J gene, CDR3 length, clone size, D gene, CDR3 DNA, CDR3 protein. The D gene is left open where the match is weak. The size of a clone is reported for some rows only, either as once, few or many, or as a class for expanded clones.

TRBV4-3	TRBJ2-3	21	.	TRBD2	TGCGCCAGCAGCCAAGACCTCAGGCTCCTAGCGGGGGACTCTAGCACAGATACGCAGTATTTT	CASSQDLRLLAGDSSTDTQYF
TRBV10-3	TRBJ2-5	16	few	TRBD1	TGTGCCATCCCCCCTTGTACGGGACAGGGGTTGGGGGAGCAGTACTTC	CAIPPCTGQGLGEQYF
TRBV25-1	TRBJ2-1	12	few	.	TGTGCCAGCCCCGGGGATGATAATGAGCAGTTCTTC	CASPGDDNEQFF
TRBV27	TRBJ1-1	13	few	.	TGTGCCAGTAGTTCCTACATGAACACTGAAGCTTTCTTT	CASSSYMNTEAFF
TRBV11-2	TRBJ2-2	15	.	TRBD2	TGTGCCAGCAGCTGGGGGACTAGCGGCGTCGGGGAGCTGTTTTTT	CASSWGTSGVGELFF
TRBV5-5	TRBJ2-3	16	many	TRBD2	TGTGCCAGCAGCTCTGGGACTAGCGGGAGTACAGATACGCAGTATTTT	CASSSGTSGSTDTQYF
TRBV9	TRBJ2-1	14	.	.	TGTGCCAGCAGCCTCAAACAGGGTAACAATGAGCAGTTCTTC	CASSLKQGNNEQFF
TRBV20-1	TRBJ2-7	13	.	.	TGCAGTGCTAGACCCCCGAGGCTTAACGAGCAGTACTTC	CSARPPRLNEQYF
TRBV14	TRBJ2-2	15	.	TRBD2	TGTGCCAGCAGCCATAGCGGGAGGTGGACCGGGGAGCTGTTTTTT	CASSHSGRWTGELFF
TRBV6-1	TRBJ1-1	16	.	TRBD1	TGTGCCAGCAGGAGTGGGACAGGGGTTAGGAACACTGAAGCTTTCTTT	CASRSGTGVRNTEAFF
TRBV19	TRBJ2-1	15	once	.	TGTGCCAGTAGTATTTTTACTAACGGGAATGGTGTGCAGTTCTTC	CASSIFTNGNGVQFF